The clone carrying this T cell receptor beta chain was seen once. The target antigen is unknown. The data were taken from a study of T cell responses to AZD1222 COVID-19 vaccine. Study-wide results and limits: White British donors predominated, females outnumbered males, and clonal diversity was possibly underestimated. CD4 TCRs associated with vaccination spanned spike, dominating at 160-218 and 743-854.

The germline gives CDR1 LGHNA, CDR2 YNFKEQ. This CDR3 is built from 18 residues. The V segment lost 0 bases and the J segment 4 bases; nucleotides outside the gene matches: 10. This table comes from immunoSEQ multiplex PCR, and its TCRdb copy is limited to in-frame clones, with some not included. This sample has more than 90,000 clones, with 84% found just once. The sequencing used peripheral blood, collected on day 0 of AZD1222 vaccination. This TCR was sampled from an adult in good health. The chain links TRBV4-2 to TRBJ1-4; the match to TRBD1 covers 8 bases. The CDR3 loop is CASSQEVTGGTFNEKLFF. The CDR3 nucleotides are TGTGCCAGCAGCCAAGAGGTTACAGGGGGGACCTTTAATGAAAAACTGTTTTTT.